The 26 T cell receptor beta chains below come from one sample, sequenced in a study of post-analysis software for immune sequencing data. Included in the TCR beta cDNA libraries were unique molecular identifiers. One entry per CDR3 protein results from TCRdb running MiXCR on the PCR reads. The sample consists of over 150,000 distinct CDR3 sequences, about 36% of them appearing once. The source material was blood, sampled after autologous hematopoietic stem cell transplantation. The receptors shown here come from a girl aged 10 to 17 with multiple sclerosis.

The CDR3 DNA reads as TGCAGCGTTGAAGACCCGGGACTAGCGGGAATCAATGAGCAGTTCTTC. Translated, it gives CSVEDPGLAGINEQFF. The gene calls are TRBV29-1 and TRBJ2-1; TRBD2 agrees at 13 bases. Germline V gives CDR1 SQVTM, CDR2 ANQGSEA. The CDR3 sequence is 16 residues long. J gave up 6 bases and V 0 bases, and 5 bases lay outside the gene matches.

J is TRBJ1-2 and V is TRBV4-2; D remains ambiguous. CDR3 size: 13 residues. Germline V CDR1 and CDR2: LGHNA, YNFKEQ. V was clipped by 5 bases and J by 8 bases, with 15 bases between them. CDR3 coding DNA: TGTGCCAGCAGCTCTCGGACTAGCGGGGGCTACACCTTC. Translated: CASSSRTSGGYTF.

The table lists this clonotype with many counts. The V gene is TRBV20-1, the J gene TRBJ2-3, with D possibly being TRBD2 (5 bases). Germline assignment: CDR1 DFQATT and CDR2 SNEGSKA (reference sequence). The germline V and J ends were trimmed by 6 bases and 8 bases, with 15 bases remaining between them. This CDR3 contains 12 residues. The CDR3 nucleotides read TGCAGTGCCCAAACTGAGGGCGTTACGCAGTATTTT. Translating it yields CSAQTEGVTQYF.

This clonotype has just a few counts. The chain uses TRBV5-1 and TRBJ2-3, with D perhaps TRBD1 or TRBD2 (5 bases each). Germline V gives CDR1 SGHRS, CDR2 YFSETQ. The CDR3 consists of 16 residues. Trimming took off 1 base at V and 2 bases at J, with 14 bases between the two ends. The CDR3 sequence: CASSLRGSQATDTQYF. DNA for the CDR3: TGCGCCAGCAGCTTGCGGGGCAGCCAGGCCACAGATACGCAGTATTTT. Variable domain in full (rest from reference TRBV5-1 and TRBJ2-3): KAGVTQTPRYLIKTRGQQVTLSCSPISGHRSVSWYQQTPGQGLQFLFEYFSETQRNKGNFPGRFSGRQFSNSRSEMNVSTLELGDSALYLCASSLRGSQATDTQYFGPGTRLTVL.

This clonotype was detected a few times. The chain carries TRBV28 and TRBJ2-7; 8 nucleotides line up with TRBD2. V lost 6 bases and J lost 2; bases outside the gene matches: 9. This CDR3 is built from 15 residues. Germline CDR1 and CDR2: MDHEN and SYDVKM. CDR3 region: CASSRRSGVTYEQYF. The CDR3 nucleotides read TGTGCCAGCAGCCGCCGTAGCGGGGTCACCTACGAGCAGTACTTC.

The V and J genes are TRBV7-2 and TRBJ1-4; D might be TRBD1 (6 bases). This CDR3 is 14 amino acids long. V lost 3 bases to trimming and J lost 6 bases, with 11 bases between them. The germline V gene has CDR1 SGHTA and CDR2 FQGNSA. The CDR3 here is CASSFQGPYEKLFF. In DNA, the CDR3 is TGTGCCAGCAGCTTTCAGGGGCCGTATGAAAAACTGTTTTTT.

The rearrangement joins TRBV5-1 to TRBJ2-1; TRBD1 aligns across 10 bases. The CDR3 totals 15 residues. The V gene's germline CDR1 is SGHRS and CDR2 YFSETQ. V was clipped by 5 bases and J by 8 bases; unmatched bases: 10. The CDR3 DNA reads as TGCGCCAGCAGATCTGACAGGGGGCCCGGGGATGAGCAGTTCTTC. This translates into CASRSDRGPGDEQFF.

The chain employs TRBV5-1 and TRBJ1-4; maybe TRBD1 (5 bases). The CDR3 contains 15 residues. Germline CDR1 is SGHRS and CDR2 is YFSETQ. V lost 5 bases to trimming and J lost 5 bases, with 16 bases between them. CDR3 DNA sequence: TGCGCCAGCAGGGGGGAGTTGGGCCTCAATGAAAAACTGTTTTTT. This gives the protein CASRGELGLNEKLFF.

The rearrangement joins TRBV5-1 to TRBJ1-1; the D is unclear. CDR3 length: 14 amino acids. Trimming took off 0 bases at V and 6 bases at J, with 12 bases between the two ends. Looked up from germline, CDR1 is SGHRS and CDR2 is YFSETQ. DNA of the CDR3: TGCGCCAGCAGCTTGGAATCGGGAAGAGCTGAAGCTTTCTTT. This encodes CASSLESGRAEAFF.

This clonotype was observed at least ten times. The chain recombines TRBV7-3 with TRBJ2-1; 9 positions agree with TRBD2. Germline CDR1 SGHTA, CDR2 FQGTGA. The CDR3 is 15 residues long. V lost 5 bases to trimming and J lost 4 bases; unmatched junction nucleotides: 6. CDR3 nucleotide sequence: TGTGCCAGCAGCCTGGGACTAGCCGAATACAATGAGCAGTTCTTC. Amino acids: CASSLGLAEYNEQFF.

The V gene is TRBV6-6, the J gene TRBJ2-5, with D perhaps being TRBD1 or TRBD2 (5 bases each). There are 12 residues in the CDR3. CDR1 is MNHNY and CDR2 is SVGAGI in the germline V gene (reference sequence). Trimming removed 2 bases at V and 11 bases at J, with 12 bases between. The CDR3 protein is CASSYQGWEQYF. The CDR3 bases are TGTGCCAGCAGTTACCAGGGTTGGGAGCAGTACTTC.

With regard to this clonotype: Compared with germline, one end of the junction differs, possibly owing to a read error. In DNA form, the CDR3 reads TGCAGCGCTGAACCTGGGGGTTTGGAAGGCTACACCTTC. Translation gives CSAEPGGLEGYTF. The chain links TRBV29-1 to TRBJ1-2; a possible D gene is TRBD1 (5 bases). The length of the CDR3 is 13 residues. CDR1 and CDR2 from the germline V gene are SQVTM and ANQGSEA.

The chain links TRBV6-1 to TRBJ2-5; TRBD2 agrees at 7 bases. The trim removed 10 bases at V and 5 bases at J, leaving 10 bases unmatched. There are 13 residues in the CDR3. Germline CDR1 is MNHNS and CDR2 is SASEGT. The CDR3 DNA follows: TGTGCCATCCGAACCCTAGCGGTGGAGACCCAGTACTTC. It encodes CAIRTLAVETQYF.

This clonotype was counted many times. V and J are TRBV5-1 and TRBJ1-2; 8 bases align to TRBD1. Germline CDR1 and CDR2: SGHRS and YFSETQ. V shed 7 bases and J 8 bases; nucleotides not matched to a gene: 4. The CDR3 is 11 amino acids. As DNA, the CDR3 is TGCGCCAGCCAGGGGGCGAAGGGCTACACCTTC. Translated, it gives CASQGAKGYTF.

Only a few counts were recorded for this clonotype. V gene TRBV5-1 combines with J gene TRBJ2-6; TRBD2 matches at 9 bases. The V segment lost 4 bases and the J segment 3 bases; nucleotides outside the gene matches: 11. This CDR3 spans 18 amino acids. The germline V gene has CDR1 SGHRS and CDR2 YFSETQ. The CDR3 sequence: CASSPGLAGIFGANVLTF. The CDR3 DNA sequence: TGCGCCAGCAGCCCTGGGCTAGCGGGAATATTTGGGGCCAACGTCCTGACTTTC.

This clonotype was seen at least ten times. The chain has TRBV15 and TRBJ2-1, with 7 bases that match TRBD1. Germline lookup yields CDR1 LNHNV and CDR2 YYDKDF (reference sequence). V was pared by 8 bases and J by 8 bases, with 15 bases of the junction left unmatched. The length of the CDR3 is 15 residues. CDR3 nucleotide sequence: TGTGCCACCTCCGACAGGGATTACTCGGGCGATGAGCAGTTCTTC. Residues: CATSDRDYSGDEQFF.

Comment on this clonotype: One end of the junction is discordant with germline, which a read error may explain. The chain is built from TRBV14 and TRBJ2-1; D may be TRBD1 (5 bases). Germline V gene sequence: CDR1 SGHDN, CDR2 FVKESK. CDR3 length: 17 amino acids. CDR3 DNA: TGTGCCGGCAGCCAAGGGGTGGCGGTTGTGGTCGCCGATGAGCAGTTCTTC. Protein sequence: CAGSQGVAVVVADEQFF.

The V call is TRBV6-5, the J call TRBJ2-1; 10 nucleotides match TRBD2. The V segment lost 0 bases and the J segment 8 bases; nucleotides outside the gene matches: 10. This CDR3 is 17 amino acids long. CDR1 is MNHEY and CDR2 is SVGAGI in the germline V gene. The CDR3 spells CASSYSRSSGRRDEQFF. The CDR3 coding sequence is TGTGCCAGCAGTTACTCGAGGAGTAGCGGGAGGCGCGATGAGCAGTTCTTC.

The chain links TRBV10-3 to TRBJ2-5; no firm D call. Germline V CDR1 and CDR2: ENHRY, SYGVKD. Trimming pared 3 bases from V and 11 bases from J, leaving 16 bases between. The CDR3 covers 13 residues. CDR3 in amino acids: CAISDLIWDAQYF. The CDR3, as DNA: TGTGCCATCAGTGACCTGATTTGGGATGCGCAGTACTTC.

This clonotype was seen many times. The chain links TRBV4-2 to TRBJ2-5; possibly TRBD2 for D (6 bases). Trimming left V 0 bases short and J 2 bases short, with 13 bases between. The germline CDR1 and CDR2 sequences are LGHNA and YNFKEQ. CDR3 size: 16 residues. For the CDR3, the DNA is TGTGCCAGCAGCCAAGATGTCGCGGGGCTTCAAGAGACCCAGTACTTC. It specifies CASSQDVAGLQETQYF.

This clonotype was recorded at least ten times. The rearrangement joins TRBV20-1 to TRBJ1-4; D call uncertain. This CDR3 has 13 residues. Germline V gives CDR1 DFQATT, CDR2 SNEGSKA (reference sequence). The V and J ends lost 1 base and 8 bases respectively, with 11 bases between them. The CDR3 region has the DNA TGCAGTGCTAGAGCCCTAGAAGACGAAAAACTGTTTTTT. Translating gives CSARALEDEKLFF.

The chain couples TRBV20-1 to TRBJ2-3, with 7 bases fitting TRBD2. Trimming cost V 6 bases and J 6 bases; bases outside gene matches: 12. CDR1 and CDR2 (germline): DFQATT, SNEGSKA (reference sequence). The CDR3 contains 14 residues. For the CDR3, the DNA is TGCAGTGCCTCACGAGGCGGGAGTCGGGATACGCAGTATTTT. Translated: CSASRGGSRDTQYF.

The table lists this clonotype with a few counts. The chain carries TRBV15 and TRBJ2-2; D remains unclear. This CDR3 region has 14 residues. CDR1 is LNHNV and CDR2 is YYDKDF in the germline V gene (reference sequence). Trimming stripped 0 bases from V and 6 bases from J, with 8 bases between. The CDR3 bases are TGTGCCACCAGCAGAGATTGGGATCCCGGGGAGCTGTTTTTT. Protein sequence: CATSRDWDPGELFF.

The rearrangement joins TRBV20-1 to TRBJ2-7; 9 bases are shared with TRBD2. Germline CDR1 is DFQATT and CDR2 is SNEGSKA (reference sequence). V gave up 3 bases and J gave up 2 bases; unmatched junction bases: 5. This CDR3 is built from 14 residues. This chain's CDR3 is CSASRGGVAYEQYF. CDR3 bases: TGCAGTGCTAGCCGCGGGGGGGTCGCCTACGAGCAGTACTTC.

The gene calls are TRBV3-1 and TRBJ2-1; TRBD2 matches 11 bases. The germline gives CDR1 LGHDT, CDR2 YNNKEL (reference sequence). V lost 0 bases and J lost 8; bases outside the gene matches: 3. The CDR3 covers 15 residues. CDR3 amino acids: CASSQELAGGHEQFF. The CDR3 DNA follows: TGTGCCAGCAGCCAAGAGCTAGCGGGAGGTCATGAGCAGTTCTTC.

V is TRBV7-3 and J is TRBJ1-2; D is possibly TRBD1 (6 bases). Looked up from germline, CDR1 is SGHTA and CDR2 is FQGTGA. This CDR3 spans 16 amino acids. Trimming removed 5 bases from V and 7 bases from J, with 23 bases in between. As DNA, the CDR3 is TGTGCCAGCAGCCACCTTAACAGGGCTTTAGACTCTGGCTACACCTTC. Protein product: CASSHLNRALDSGYTF.